Listed here are 13 T cell receptor beta chains from one sample, sequenced in a study of blood T cell repertoires in COVID-19. Produced via immunoSEQ multiplex PCR; TCRdb's table is partial and in-frame only. There are around 60,000 clones in the sample; 84% occur only once, and roughly a sixth lies in the top ten. Sequenced: peripheral blood. All receptors come from a man between 60 and 70 years old with COVID-19, enrolled during active disease.

The chain has TRBV5-5 and TRBJ1-2; D uncertain. Germline assignment: CDR1 SGHKS and CDR2 YYEKEE (reference sequence). CDR3 length: 15 amino acids. Trimming removed 4 bases at V and 10 bases at J, with 23 bases between. DNA of the CDR3: TGTGCCAGCAGCCTAGCAATAGTTGGAGCGGCTGACTACACCTTC. Translating it yields CASSLAIVGAADYTF.

Only a few counts were recorded for this clone. CDR3 in amino acids: CASSPRRTDTQYF. The DNA for the CDR3 is TGTGCCAGCAGCCCCCGCAGGACAGATACGCAGTATTTT. This chain joins TRBV7-6 and TRBJ2-3; D ambiguous. The CDR3 totals 13 residues. Trimming took off 5 bases at V and 3 bases at J, with 9 bases between the two ends. CDR1 and CDR2 (germline): SGHVS, FNYEAQ.

The chain couples TRBV7-7 to TRBJ2-2; possible D gene TRBD1, 6 bases. CDR1 is SSHAT, CDR2 FNYEAQ, per germline (reference sequence). This CDR3 contains 17 residues. Trimming pared 2 bases from V and 5 bases from J, leaving 18 bases between. CDR3 sequence reads: CASSLSWTVSDTGELFF. In nucleotides, the CDR3 is TGTGCCAGCAGCTTAAGTTGGACAGTGAGTGATACCGGGGAGCTGTTTTTT.

This chain connects TRBV15 to TRBJ2-7; 7 bases match TRBD2. Germline V gives CDR1 LNHNV, CDR2 YYDKDF (reference sequence). After removal of 1 base from V and 6 bases from J, the junction contained 0 bases not matched to a gene. This CDR3 contains 12 residues. CDR3 DNA: TGTGCCACCAGCAGAGCGGGGGGCGAGCAGTACTTC. It yields the protein CATSRAGGEQYF.

The chain links TRBV7-9 to TRBJ1-1; D is unclear. The germline gives CDR1 SEHNR, CDR2 FQNEAQ (reference sequence). The CDR3 is 14 amino acids. V lost 5 bases and J lost 1, with 11 bases in between. In DNA, the CDR3 is TGTGCCAGCAGCCACCCACCAGGGAACACTGAAGCTTTCTTT. This codes for CASSHPPGNTEAFF.

V is TRBV19 and J is TRBJ1-5; D remains ambiguous. The CDR3 is 14 residues long. The V gene's germline CDR1 is LNHDA and CDR2 SQIVND (reference sequence). V lost 9 bases to trimming and J lost 2 bases, with 14 bases between them. CDR3 residues: CASRRSTGNQPQHF. The CDR3 nucleotides are TGTGCCAGCAGACGGTCAACAGGCAATCAGCCCCAGCATTTT.

The rearrangement joins TRBV23-1 to TRBJ1-2; the D gene is possibly TRBD1 (6 bases). TRBV23-1 is filed as an ORF, its function uncertain. This CDR3 region has 15 residues. V dropped 4 bases and J dropped 4 bases, with 16 bases sitting between them. This chain's CDR3 is CASSPPGHYSYGYTF. Written as DNA, the CDR3 is TGCGCCAGCAGTCCCCCGGGACACTATTCCTATGGCTACACCTTC.

The chain links TRBV7-9 to TRBJ1-1, with TRBD1 identical over 8 bases. Germline trimming cut 2 bases from V and 5 bases from J; bases unmatched to any gene: 4. The V gene's germline CDR1 is SEHNR and CDR2 FQNEAQ (reference sequence). The CDR3 sequence is 14 residues long. The CDR3, as DNA: TGTGCCAGCAGCTTACTTGGACAGGGAACTGAAGCTTTCTTT. This translates into CASSLLGQGTEAFF.

Remarks on this clone: In the same sample, other DNA sequences code for this CDR3. V gene TRBV18 combines with J gene TRBJ2-1; 9 bases align to TRBD1. This CDR3 spans 15 amino acids. Trimming cost V 3 bases and J 2 bases; bases outside gene matches: 2. Germline loops: CDR1 KGHSH, CDR2 LQKENI. CDR3 sequence (DNA): TGTGCCAGCTCACCTGGGACAGGGCCCTACAATGAGCAGTTCTTC. It is translated as CASSPGTGPYNEQFF.

The chain is built from TRBV7-2 and TRBJ2-2; perhaps TRBD2 as D (6 bases). CDR3 length: 16 residues. CDR1 is SGHTA and CDR2 is FQGNSA in the germline V gene. V lost 3 bases and J 0 bases, leaving 11 bases between the germline ends. The CDR3 sequence: CASSFSGATNTGELFF. The CDR3, as DNA: TGTGCCAGCAGCTTTTCGGGAGCAACGAACACCGGGGAGCTGTTTTTT.

V and J are TRBV24-1 and TRBJ2-3, with TRBD2 as a possible D gene (5 bases). The CDR3 runs 18 residues. V was trimmed by 4 bases and J by 2 bases, leaving 21 bases between them. The germline gives CDR1 KGHDR, CDR2 SFDVKD. DNA for the CDR3: TGTGCCACCAGTGACACGGTGGGAGTGGGGTCAGTCACAGATACGCAGTATTTT. It codes for CATSDTVGVGSVTDTQYF.

This clone was seen only once. The chain joins TRBV6-6 to TRBJ1-6; TRBD1 matches at 7 bases. The junction had 5 bases not matched to a gene; V was cut back by 4 bases and J by 5 bases. Germline values: CDR1 MNHNY, CDR2 SVGAGI (reference sequence). The CDR3 length is 15 residues. Here the CDR3 DNA reads TGTGCCAGCAGTTTCCCTACAGGGGATAATTCACCCCTCCACTTT. Translating gives CASSFPTGDNSPLHF.

Notes on this clone: This same CDR3 is encoded by further DNA sequences in the sample. The chain carries TRBV3-1 (or the pseudogene TRBV3-2) and TRBJ1-2; weak D call: TRBD1 (5 bases). Germline CDR1 and CDR2: LGHDT and YNNKEL (reference sequence). The CDR3 has 12 residues. The germline V and J ends were trimmed by 4 bases and 6 bases, with 9 bases remaining between them. As DNA, the CDR3 is TGTGCCAGCAGCCCGGGGGGGAATGGCTACACCTTC. This gives the protein CASSPGGNGYTF.